This T cell receptor beta chain stems from a study of shared T cell receptors in the human thymus (dated by TCRdb to the early 2020s). In terms of the full investigation: The study examined how self-reactive, shared T-cell receptor alpha chains are generated in the human thymus.

Receptors were amplified or captured by the immunoSEQ multiplex PCR assay. TCRdb provides this immuneACCESS table in a form limited to in-frame rearrangements. Some clones are lacking; in checked studies, under half of them reflect an unresolved V gene, and why the rest are absent is not known. Recorded for this sample are fewer than 700,000 clones; around 89% of them occurred a single time. 0.008% to 0.011% of the sample goes to the ten largest clones. On this clone itself: It has no known antigen specificity. One base away there is no much larger clone; base qualities are not given.

The data were also submitted as part of a second study, on human thymus T cells. As the second study states: Donors were immunologically healthy infants undergoing open corrective cardiac surgery for congenital heart defects in Finland. Thymus tissue was collected as surgical resects that were removed during corrective cardiac surgery. V and J gene segment usage appeared biased in both thymic and peripheral blood repertoires. The related research found that thymic TCR repertoires overlapped highly between unrelated individuals. The study used roughly eight infant thymus samples plus four related peripheral blood samples to characterize TCR alpha and beta repertoires. The infant donors were roughly 6 to 244 days old, and the cohort included six or seven males and a couple of females. Thymocytes were freed from the tissue by mechanical means and kept at -70 degrees C as pellets of about 9-30 million cells. A QIAsymphony instrument was used to extract genomic DNA from the frozen cell pellets. Using the immunoSEQ multiplex PCR assay, the TCRB and TCRAD loci were amplified from a standardized quantity of quality-controlled genomic DNA. The amplicons spanned the V(D)J region and were long enough to cover the CDR3 and allow V and J genes to be identified. The commercial immunoSEQ service was used to sequence amplicons on an Illumina platform. Primer bias and sequencing errors were corrected using previously described methods, and TCRAD and TCRB definitions followed the IMGT database. immunoSEQ Analyzer 3.0 and VDJTools were used for repertoire analysis, which covered basic statistics, V/J segment usage, diversity estimates, rarefaction and pairwise overlap. Diversity was estimated with Chao1, ChaoE, Efron-Thisted, Shannon and inverse Simpson indices, and also on datasets down-sampled to the smallest sample. Repertoire overlap used strict matching of CDR3 nucleotide sequence, V gene and J gene, with Jaccard-based multidimensional scaling clustering. On average, thymus samples gave 800,000 or so unique TCRB clonotypes, whereas blood samples gave around 84,000.

Material: thymocytes. The sequence derives from a boy under two years old with a congenital heart defect. Donor details come from another sample of the same person, matched by shared clones.

The nucleotide sequence reads TGTGCCAGCTCACGTCCGGGGACAGATACGCAGTATTTT. This translates into CASSRPGTDTQYF. This sequence uses TRBV18 and TRBJ2-3; TRBD2 is perhaps the D gene, given 5 matching bases. The CDR3 measures 13 amino acids from cysteine to phenylalanine. Only the CDR3 region is kept as DNA, spanning 39 bases read in frame from base 1. At the junction V is shortened by 4 bases and J by 3 bases, with 8 bases in between. The germline V gene sets CDR1 to KGHSH and CDR2 to LQKENI.